These T cell receptor beta chains were read from a single sample in a study of post-analysis software for immune sequencing data. TCRdb re-called the PCR reads with MiXCR, one entry per CDR3 protein. Of about 500,000 distinct CDR3 sequences in the sample, 45% are singletons; the top ten hold about 12%. The specimen sequenced was blood. The receptor source for this set is a girl aged 10 to 17 with multiple sclerosis. Both conserved end residues are part of each CDR3. The D gene is left open where the match is weak. Clone size is not always given. Where it is, it says once, few, many or a class for expanded clones.

D	length	J	size	V	DNA	CDR3
TRBD2	15	TRBJ2-1	-	TRBV4-1	TGCGCCAGCAGCCTGGGCAGCGGGAGTGAGAATGAGCAGTTCTTC	CASSLGSGSENEQFF
-	16	TRBJ2-3	-	TRBV5-1	TGCGCCAGCAGCTCGTACGCAGGGGTTAGCACAGATACGCAGTATTTT	CASSSYAGVSTDTQYF
-	12	TRBJ2-1	-	TRBV28	TGTGCCAGCAGTTCTAGCAGCGATGAGCAGTTCTTC	CASSSSSDEQFF
-	14	TRBJ2-2	once	TRBV10-3	TGTGCCATCAGCGTCTCGGGGAACACCGGGGAGCTGTTTTTT	CAISVSGNTGELFF
-	13	TRBJ1-5	-	TRBV28	TGTGCCAGCGTATCAGGTCGCAATCAGCCCCAGCATTTT	CASVSGRNQPQHF
-	16	TRBJ1-5	-	TRBV20-1	TGCAGTGCTAACAGGGACGGGGAAGGGGCCAATCAGCCCCAGCATTTT	CSANRDGEGANQPQHF
TRBD1	15	TRBJ1-6	few	TRBV19	TGTGCCAGTAGTGGCCGACAGGGCTATAATTCACCCCTCCACTTT	CASSGRQGYNSPLHF
-	13	TRBJ2-7	-	TRBV28	TGTGCCAGCACCGCCGGGTTCTCGGGCGAGCAGTACTTC	CASTAGFSGEQYF
-	14	TRBJ2-1	few	TRBV6-5	TGTGCCAGCAGTTACGGCTCCTCCTACAATGAGCAGTTCTTC	CASSYGSSYNEQFF
-	15	TRBJ2-1	few	TRBV29-1	TGCAGCGTTGAGGGCGGGTCTGCGACCTACAATGAGCAGTTCTTC	CSVEGGSATYNEQFF
TRBD1	15	TRBJ2-6	few	TRBV12-3/TRBV12-4	TGTGCCAGCAGTAGGACAGGGCACGGGGCCAACGTCCTGACTTTC	CASSRTGHGANVLTF
TRBD2	14	TRBJ2-5	few	TRBV25-1	TGTGCCAGCAGTGTGCGGGGGGGAACAGAGACCCAGTACTTC	CASSVRGGTETQYF
-	14	TRBJ1-2	-	TRBV29-1	TGCAGCGTTGAAGGTAGAGGGGAAGACTATGGCTACACCTTC	CSVEGRGEDYGYTF
TRBD2	14	TRBJ2-3	-	TRBV20-1	TGCAGCCCCTCCCAGCGGGGAGTCACAGATACGCAGTATTTT	CSPSQRGVTDTQYF
-	17	TRBJ2-1	-	TRBV13	TGTGCCAGCAGCCAAAGTTTCGGGCAGGGATTTTACAATGAGCAGTTCTTC	CASSQSFGQGFYNEQFF
TRBD2	17	TRBJ2-1	-	TRBV6-2/TRBV6-3	TGTGCCAGCAGTTACCCTTTAACTAGCGGGTTTGAAAATGAGCAGTTCTTC	CASSYPLTSGFENEQFF